Only a few counts were recorded for the clone carrying this T cell receptor (beta chain). The antigen is undetermined. This sample is part of a study of T cell responses to AZD1222 COVID-19 vaccine. At the level of the study: Second-dose intervals near 4 or 12 weeks were combined.

The germline V gene has CDR1 SGHRS and CDR2 YFSETQ. This CDR3 contains 14 residues. V gave up 5 bases and J gave up 4 bases, with 13 bases separating them. Only in-frame clones appear in the TCRdb table, and some are missing; sequencing was by immunoSEQ multiplex PCR. The repertoire holds around 99,000 clones, with over 80% as singletons. Findings and caveats of the study: There were repertoire samples only from the period after the peak T cell response. Spike-specific TCR breadth and depth both grew after two AZD1222 doses. Across spike, vaccine-associated CD4 TCRs were found, dominant at 160-218 and 743-854.

The source was peripheral blood, collected on day 0 of AZD1222 vaccination. The chain combines TRBV5-1 with TRBJ2-1; unclear D gene. The origin of this receptor is an adult in good health. CDR3 in DNA: TGCGCCAGCAGGTCCCAGGCGGAATACAATGAGCAGTTCTTC. It codes for CASRSQAEYNEQFF.